Listed below are T cell receptor beta chains from one sample, sequenced in a study of tumor-infiltrating lymphocytes in oesophageal squamous cell carcinoma. TCRdb ran MiXCR on the PCR reads and lists one entry per CDR3 protein. The sample lists 15,000 to 20,000 distinct CDR3 sequences; approximately 45% were seen once. The specimen was normal esophageal tissue next to the tumor. These TCRs come from a female donor with esophageal squamous cell carcinoma. CDR3s include the opening cysteine and the closing phenylalanine or tryptophan. The D gene is left open where the match is weak. The listing skips clone size in some rows; elsewhere it reads once, few, many or a size class.

CDR3 length	D gene	clone size	V gene	J gene	CDR3 DNA	CDR3 protein
13	-	-	TRBV10-2	TRBJ2-5	TGCGCCAGCAGCAGACAGCGCCAAGAGACCCAGTACTTC	CASSRQRQETQYF
15	-	few	TRBV6-1	TRBJ1-2	TGTGCCAGCAGACTACAGATCAGGGTCAACTATGGCTACACCTTC	CASRLQIRVNYGYTF
15	TRBD1	-	TRBV7-6	TRBJ2-7	TGTGCCAGCAGCTCATTACAGGGGGTGTACAATGAGCAGTACTTC	CASSSLQGVYNEQYF
15	-	-	TRBV7-4	TRBJ1-1	TGTGCCAGCAGCTTAGCAGTAGGGATTAACACTGAAGCTTTCTTT	CASSLAVGINTEAFF
15	-	large	TRBV7-8	TRBJ2-7	TGTGCCAGCACCGGTTTTCAGGGACCCTCCTACGAGCAGTACTTC	CASTGFQGPSYEQYF
16	-	medium-sized	TRBV6-6	TRBJ2-7	TGTGCCAGCAGTTACTCCTTGCCTGAATCCTACAATGAGCAGTACTTC	CASSYSLPESYNEQYF
13	-	medium-sized	TRBV6-1	TRBJ2-7	TGTGCCAGCAGCCCTAATTCTCGCTACGAGCAGTACTTC	CASSPNSRYEQYF
15	-	-	TRBV10-3	TRBJ2-7	TGTGCCATCAGTGAGTCGGGCGGTGGTGGCTACGAGCAGTACTTC	CAISESGGGGYEQYF
13	-	-	TRBV7-2	TRBJ2-5	TGTGCCAGCAGCTTCGCGGTACAAGAGACCCAGTACTTC	CASSFAVQETQYF
11	-	few	TRBV3-1	TRBJ2-1	TGTGCCAGCGGCACTCTCTACGAGCAGTTCTTC	CASGTLYEQFF
13	-	-	TRBV7-6	TRBJ1-3	TGTGCCAGCAGCTTAACAGGGATGGACACCATATATTTT	CASSLTGMDTIYF
13	TRBD2	few	TRBV7-6	TRBJ2-5	TGTGCCAGCAGCGCGGGGGACCAAGAGACCCAGTACTTC	CASSAGDQETQYF
15	TRBD1	-	TRBV12-3/TRBV12-4	TRBJ1-4	TGTGCCAGCAGAGGACAGGGGGGTTCTAATGAAAAACTGTTTTTT	CASRGQGGSNEKLFF
17	-	-	TRBV7-6	TRBJ2-1	TGTGCCAGCAGCCCGAGGGGGTGGCGGGGGAATAACAATGAGCAGTTCTTC	CASSPRGWRGNNNEQFF
13	-	medium-sized	TRBV28	TRBJ2-7	TGTGCCAGCAGTTTACCAGGGCCGGGCGAGCAGTACTTC	CASSLPGPGEQYF
14	-	-	TRBV5-6	TRBJ1-1	TGTGCCAGCAGCTTGGCAGGGATTGGAACTGAAGCTTTCTTT	CASSLAGIGTEAFF
12	-	-	TRBV7-2	TRBJ2-3	TGTGCCAGCGGCCTATCGGCAGATACGCAGTATTTT	CASGLSADTQYF
13	-	-	TRBV24-1	TRBJ2-1	TGTGCCACCAGTGATTTAAGATCAGGGTTTCAGTTCTTC	CATSDLRSGFQFF
15	TRBD1	many	TRBV5-1	TRBJ2-5	TGCGCCAGCAGCTCCGGGACAGGGGGCTGGGAGACCCAGTACTTC	CASSSGTGGWETQYF
15	TRBD2	few	TRBV7-8	TRBJ2-1	TGTGCCAGCAGCTTAGTCCTAGCGGGATATGTTGAGCAGTTCTTC	CASSLVLAGYVEQFF
12	-	-	TRBV7-3	TRBJ2-1	TGTGCCAGCAGTCGTTATAGCAATGAGCAGTTCTTC	CASSRYSNEQFF
12	-	-	TRBV6-1	TRBJ2-3	TGTGCCAGCAGTGAATGGGGTACTACGCAGTATTTT	CASSEWGTTQYF
17	-	few	TRBV6-1	TRBJ2-3	TGTGCCAGCAGTGAAGAACCAACCTCCAGTAGCACAGATACGCAGTATTTT	CASSEEPTSSSTDTQYF
13	-	many	TRBV18	TRBJ2-5	TGTGCCAGCTCACCGATTGGGGCCGATGAGCAGTACTTC	CASSPIGADEQYF
12	-	many	TRBV18	TRBJ2-1	TGTGCCAGCACAGCCATGGGGGCTGAGCAGTTCTTC	CASTAMGAEQFF
18	TRBD2	medium-sized	TRBV28	TRBJ2-7	TGTGCCAGCAGTCCTCCCCTTCCGAGGAGCGGGAAGCTCTACGAGCAGTACTTC	CASSPPLPRSGKLYEQYF
14	-	-	TRBV6-5	TRBJ1-1	TGTGCCAGCAGTTACAGGGGTGGAGAGACTGAAGCTTTCTTT	CASSYRGGETEAFF